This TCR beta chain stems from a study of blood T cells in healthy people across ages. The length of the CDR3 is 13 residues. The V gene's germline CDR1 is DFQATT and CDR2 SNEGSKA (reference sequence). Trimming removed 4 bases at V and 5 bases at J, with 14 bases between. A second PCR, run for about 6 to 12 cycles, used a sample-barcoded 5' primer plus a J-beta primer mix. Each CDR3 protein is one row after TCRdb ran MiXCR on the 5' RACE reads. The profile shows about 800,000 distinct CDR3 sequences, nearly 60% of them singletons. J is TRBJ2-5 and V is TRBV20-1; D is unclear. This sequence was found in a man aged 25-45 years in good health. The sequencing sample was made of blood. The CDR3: CSATANVVETQYF. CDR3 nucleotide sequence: TGCAGTGCTACGGCGAACGTCGTCGAGACCCAGTACTTC.